This T cell receptor beta chain was obtained from a study of T cell changes during pregnancy in multiple sclerosis. TCRdb keeps only in-frame clones here, not all; method: immunoSEQ multiplex PCR. Of tens of thousands of clones listed, 92% are singletons. V was shortened by 4 bases and J by 2 bases, with 6 bases between the two germline ends. Per germline, CDR1 SGHRS and CDR2 YFSETQ. The CDR3 consists of 13 residues. The clonotype was recovered from a female donor with multiple sclerosis, enrolled in a pregnancy study. This chain links TRBV5-1 with TRBJ1-4, with unresolved D. This material consisted of peripheral blood, taken in the first trimester of pregnancy. CDR3 protein: CASSPRTNEKLFF. CDR3 in DNA: TGCGCCAGCAGCCCCAGGACTAATGAAAAACTGTTTTTT.